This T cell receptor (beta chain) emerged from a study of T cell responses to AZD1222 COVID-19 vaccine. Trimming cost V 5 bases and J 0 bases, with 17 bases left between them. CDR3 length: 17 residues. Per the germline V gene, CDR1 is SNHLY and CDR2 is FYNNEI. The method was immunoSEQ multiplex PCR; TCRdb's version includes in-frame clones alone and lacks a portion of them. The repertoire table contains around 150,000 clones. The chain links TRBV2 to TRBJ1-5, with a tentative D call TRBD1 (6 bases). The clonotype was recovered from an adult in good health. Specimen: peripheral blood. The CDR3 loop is CASSSDLGGASNQPQHF. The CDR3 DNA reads TGTGCCAGCAGTTCGGACCTCGGGGGGGCTAGCAATCAGCCCCAGCATTTT. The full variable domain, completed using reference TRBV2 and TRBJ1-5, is EPEVTQTPSHQVTQMGQEVILRCVPISNHLYFYWYRQILGQKVEFLVSFYNNEISEKSEIFDDQFSVERPDGSNFTLKIRSTKLEDSAMYFCASSSDLGGASNQPQHFGDGTRLSIL.